This is a list of T cell receptor beta chains from one sample in a study of PD-1 blockade in classical Hodgkin lymphoma. Measured with immunoSEQ multiplex PCR; TCRdb has only the in-frame clones, and not every one. The data show around 37,000 clones, 92% seen once. The material was CD4+ T cells from blood, obtained before the fourth cycle of nivolumab. The receptors derive from a human donor with classical Hodgkin lymphoma. CDR3s include the opening cysteine and the closing phenylalanine or tryptophan. The D gene is left open where the match is weak.

V	D	J	CDR3	DNA
TRBV10-3	TRBD2	TRBJ2-1	CAISRLAGGQVGEQFF	TGTGCCATCAGCAGACTAGCGGGAGGGCAAGTCGGTGAGCAGTTCTTC
TRBV28	-	TRBJ1-4	CASSRGVAPGEFF	TGTGCCAGCAGTCGGGGGGTTGCACCGGGGGAGTTTTTT
TRBV7-9	TRBD1	TRBJ2-1	CASSTKRDRGTYNEQFF	TGTGCCAGCAGCACCAAGAGGGACAGGGGGACCTACAATGAGCAGTTCTTC
TRBV18	TRBD1	TRBJ1-3	CASSPGQEASGNTIYF	TGTGCCAGCTCACCCGGACAGGAGGCCTCTGGAAACACCATATATTTT
TRBV4-1	TRBD1	TRBJ2-7	CASSQPGTGRYEQYF	TGCGCCAGCAGCCAACCCGGGACAGGGCGCTACGAGCAGTACTTC
TRBV4-2	TRBD2	TRBJ2-2	CASSQAGTRHGELFF	TGTGCCAGCAGCCAAGCCGGGACTAGGCACGGGGAGCTGTTTTTT
TRBV7-2	TRBD2	TRBJ2-1	CASSLAATSGIFNEQFF	TGTGCCAGCAGCTTAGCCGCCACTAGCGGGATTTTCAATGAGCAGTTCTTC
TRBV19	-	TRBJ2-7	CASSIDPASAYEQYF	TGTGCCAGTAGTATAGATCCAGCGTCTGCCTACGAGCAGTACTTC
TRBV11-1	-	TRBJ2-2	CASAVGGQNTGELFF	TGTGCCAGTGCCGTCGGGGGACAGAACACCGGGGAGCTGTTTTTT
TRBV9	TRBD1	TRBJ1-2	CASSVAGQGLGGYTF	TGTGCCAGCAGCGTAGCTGGACAGGGTTTGGGTGGCTACACCTTC
TRBV5-5	-	TRBJ1-1	CASSFLAEGTEAFF	TGTGCCAGCAGCTTTTTGGCGGAGGGAACTGAAGCTTTCTTT